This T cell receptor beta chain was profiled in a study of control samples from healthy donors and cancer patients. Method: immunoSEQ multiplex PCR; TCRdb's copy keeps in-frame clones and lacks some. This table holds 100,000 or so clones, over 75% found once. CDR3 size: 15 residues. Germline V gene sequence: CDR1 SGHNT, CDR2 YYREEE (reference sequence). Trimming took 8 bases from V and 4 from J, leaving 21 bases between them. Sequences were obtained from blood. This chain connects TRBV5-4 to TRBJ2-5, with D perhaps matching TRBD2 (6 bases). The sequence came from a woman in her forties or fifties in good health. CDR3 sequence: CASVNRERQGETQYF. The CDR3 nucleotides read TGTGCCAGTGTCAACCGGGAGCGCCAGGGAGAGACCCAGTACTTC.